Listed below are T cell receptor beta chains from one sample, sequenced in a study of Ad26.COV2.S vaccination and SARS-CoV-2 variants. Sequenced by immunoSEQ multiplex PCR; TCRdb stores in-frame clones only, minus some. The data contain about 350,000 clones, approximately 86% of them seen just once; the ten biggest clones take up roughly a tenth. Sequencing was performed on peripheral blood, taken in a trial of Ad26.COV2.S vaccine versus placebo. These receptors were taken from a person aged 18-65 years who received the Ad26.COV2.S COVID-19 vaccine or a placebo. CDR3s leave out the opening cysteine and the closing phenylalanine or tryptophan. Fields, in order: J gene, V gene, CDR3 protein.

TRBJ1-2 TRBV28 ASSRDSNYGYT
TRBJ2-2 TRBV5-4 ASSLAGGAGELF
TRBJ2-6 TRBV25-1 ASSQHSSGANVLT
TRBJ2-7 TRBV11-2 ASSPGQGSYEQY
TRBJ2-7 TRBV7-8 ASSGGYYEQY
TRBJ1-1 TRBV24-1 ATKAKGSTEAF
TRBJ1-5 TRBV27 ASSSGAYNQPQH
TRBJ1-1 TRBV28 ASNGGEGGVTEAF
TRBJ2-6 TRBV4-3 ASSQDWLAGAGANVLT
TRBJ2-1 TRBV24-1 ATSVSHLSGSYNEQF
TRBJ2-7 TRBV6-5 ASSLGTGTYEQY
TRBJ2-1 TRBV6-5 ASSYSRGDNEQF
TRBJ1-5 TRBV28 ASSPMHVGQPQH
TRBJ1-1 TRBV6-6 ASSQGRGNTEAF
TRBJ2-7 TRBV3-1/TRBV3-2 ASSPWTSGKYEQY
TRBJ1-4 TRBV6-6 ASFTGLAEKLF
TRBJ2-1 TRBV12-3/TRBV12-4 ASVRVNEQF